Below are 29 T cell receptor beta chains sequenced from a single sample in a study of vaccination effects on CD4 cells after COVID-19. CD4+ T cells were isolated after around ten days of culture. Subjects were given two BNT162b2 or mRNA-1273 vaccine doses. These receptors' antigens are unknown. This table comes from immunoSEQ multiplex PCR, and its TCRdb copy is limited to in-frame clones, with some not included. The sample lists 65,000 to 90,000 clones; around 69% were seen once. Specimen: CD4+ T cells from PBMCs cultured without peptide, collected after COVID-19 vaccination. All receptors come from a human donor who received a COVID-19 vaccine.

The chain carries TRBV6-2 or TRBV6-3 and TRBJ2-7; the match to TRBD2 covers 7 bases. The CDR3 sequence is 15 residues long. The germline CDR1 and CDR2 sequences are MNHEY and SVGEGT. The CDR3 loop reads CASSYSTGLSSEQYV. Written as DNA, the CDR3 is TGTGCCAGCAGTTACTCGACGGGACTATCCTCCGAGCAGTACGTC.

The rearrangement uses TRBV12-3 or TRBV12-4 and TRBJ1-2; possibly TRBD1 for D (5 bases). V was cut by 3 bases and J by 8 bases, with 10 bases left in between. The length of the CDR3 is 12 residues. The CDR3 here is CASSFGGGGYTF. CDR3 DNA: TGTGCCAGCAGTTTTGGGGGAGGAGGCTACACCTTC.

The chain has TRBV5-4 and TRBJ1-5; D perhaps matches TRBD1 (5 bases). The CDR3 covers 16 residues. The germline V gene has CDR1 SGHNT and CDR2 YYREEE (reference sequence). V lost 3 bases, J lost 7 bases, and 20 bases lay in between. CDR3 sequence: CASSSYLVEGNQPQHF. The CDR3 DNA reads as TGTGCCAGCAGCTCCTACCTGGTTGAGGGGAACCAGCCCCAGCATTTT.

This clone was observed a single time. V is TRBV5-6 and J is TRBJ1-3, with a weak D call TRBD1 (5 bases). CDR3 size: 15 residues. The V gene lost 4 bases and the J gene lost 0 bases, with 11 bases spanning the gap. The germline CDR1 and CDR2 sequences are SGHDT and YYEEEE. The CDR3 spells CASSRWDFSGNTIYF. CDR3 bases: TGTGCCAGCAGCCGCTGGGACTTCTCTGGAAACACCATATATTTT.

Concerning this clone: The germline gene is not matched at one end of the junction; a read error may be the cause. The chain employs TRBV19 and TRBJ2-3; TRBD2 agrees at 9 bases. The CDR3 is 16 residues long. Germline values: CDR1 LNHDA, CDR2 SQIVND (reference sequence). The DNA of the CDR3 is TGTGCCAGTGCGGGGGGCCCGGGGACTAGCATAGATACGCAGTATTTT. Protein product: CASAGGPGTSIDTQYF.

The chain joins TRBV4-1 to TRBJ1-5; 10 positions match TRBD1. The J segment lost 6 bases and the V segment lost 2 bases, leaving 7 bases of the junction unmatched. The CDR3 totals 16 residues. Germline CDR1 and CDR2: MGHRA and YSYEKL. The CDR3 nucleotides are TGCGCCAGCAGCCAATGGATAGGACAGGGGGTTCAGCCCCAGCATTTT. It encodes CASSQWIGQGVQPQHF.

Here the CDR3 reads CASSSGGSGVRRNEQFF. Written as DNA, the CDR3 is TGTGCCAGCAGCTCCGGAGGTAGCGGGGTAAGAAGGAATGAGCAGTTCTTC. The chain uses TRBV7-3 and TRBJ2-1; the match to TRBD2 covers 8 bases. Germline assignment: CDR1 SGHTA and CDR2 FQGTGA. This CDR3 is built from 17 residues. V lost 4 bases to trimming and J lost 7 bases; unmatched junction nucleotides: 15.

The chain employs TRBV6-6 and TRBJ2-2; 11 nucleotides match TRBD2. The CDR3 contains 15 residues. Germline-derived CDR1 and CDR2 are MNHNY and SVGAGI (reference sequence). V was clipped by 5 bases and J by 7 bases; unmatched bases: 6. In nucleotides, the CDR3 is TGTGCCAGCAGTCTGACTAGCGGGGAGATCGGGGAGCTGTTTTTT. As protein: CASSLTSGEIGELFF.

V and J are TRBV3-1 (or the pseudogene TRBV3-2) and TRBJ1-4; D ambiguous. Germline loops: CDR1 LGHDT, CDR2 YNNKEL (reference sequence). CDR3 length equals 15 residues. V dropped 1 base and J dropped 7 bases, with 13 bases sitting between them. CDR3 loop: CASSQAGTTSEKLFF. CDR3 coding DNA: TGTGCCAGCAGCCAAGCCGGAACTACGAGTGAAAAACTGTTTTTT.

The CDR3: CASSTPRGGTDTQYF. Written as DNA, the CDR3 is TGTGCCAGCAGCACTCCACGGGGCGGCACAGATACGCAGTATTTT. This chain connects TRBV7-9 to TRBJ2-3; D possibly matches TRBD1 or TRBD2 (5 bases each). Per germline, CDR1 SEHNR and CDR2 FQNEAQ (reference sequence). This CDR3 has 15 amino acids. V was cut by 5 bases and J by 1 base, with 13 bases left in between.

CDR3 DNA sequence: TGCGCCAGCAGCTTGGAACAGCCAGGCACCGGGGAGCTGTTTTTT. It is translated as CASSLEQPGTGELFF. V usage is TRBV5-1 and J usage is TRBJ2-2; no reliable D call. The CDR3 extends over 15 amino acids. CDR1 is SGHRS, CDR2 YFSETQ, per germline. Trimming pared 0 bases from V and 4 bases from J, leaving 10 bases between.

V and J are TRBV4-2 and TRBJ1-2, with D maybe TRBD1 (5 bases). From germline, CDR1 is LGHNA and CDR2 YNFKEQ. The CDR3 has 13 residues. Trimming shortened V by 1 base and J by 6 bases, and 9 bases separated the two germline ends. The CDR3 sequence: CASSQGQGNGYTF. The CDR3 coding sequence is TGTGCCAGCAGCCAAGGTCAGGGTAATGGCTACACCTTC.

This chain links TRBV10-3 with TRBJ2-1; 10 positions agree with TRBD1. V lost 4 bases to trimming and J lost 8 bases; unmatched junction nucleotides: 11. Germline V gives CDR1 ENHRY, CDR2 SYGVKD. The CDR3 length is 16 residues. The CDR3 sequence: CAISVTGQGPGDEQFF. CDR3 sequence (DNA): TGTGCCATCAGTGTAACGGGACAGGGGCCCGGGGATGAGCAGTTCTTC.

The gene calls are TRBV5-5 and TRBJ2-5; TRBD2 is a possible D gene (6 bases). V lost 0 bases and J 7 bases, leaving 13 bases between the germline ends. Germline values: CDR1 SGHKS, CDR2 YYEKEE (reference sequence). The CDR3 sequence is 14 residues long. The CDR3: CASSLVGGDGTQYF. The CDR3, as DNA: TGTGCCAGCAGCTTGGTAGGAGGGGATGGGACCCAGTACTTC.

The chain has TRBV30 and TRBJ2-1; D possibly corresponds to TRBD2 (5 bases). The CDR3 sequence is 11 residues long. Germline values: CDR1 GTSNPN, CDR2 SVGIG (reference sequence). The V end lost 7 bases, the J end lost 12 bases, and 16 bases lay between the germline ends. The CDR3 DNA is TGTGCCTCAGTAAGAGGGTTTGGGCAGTTCTTC. It specifies CASVRGFGQFF. The entire variable domain, with the rest obtained from reference TRBV30 and TRBJ2-1, is as follows: SQTIHQWPATLVQPVGSPLSLECTVEGTSNPNLYWYRQAAGRGLQLLFYSVGIGQISSEVPQNLSASRPQDRQFILSSKKLLLSDSGFYLCASVRGFGQFFGPGTRLTVL.

The genes are TRBV2 and TRBJ1-5, with no clear D. The CDR3 runs 15 residues. Trimming removed 3 bases at V and 7 bases at J, with 16 bases between. Germline V gene lookup returns CDR1 SNHLY and CDR2 FYNNEI. Here the CDR3 DNA reads TGTGCCAGCAGTGATCAGCCAGGTCTTAAGCAGCCCCAGCATTTT. It specifies CASSDQPGLKQPQHF.

The chain uses TRBV10-3 and TRBJ2-4; 11 nucleotides align to TRBD1. There are 14 residues in the CDR3. V gave up 4 bases and J gave up 8 bases; unmatched junction bases: 4. Germline V lookup: CDR1 ENHRY, CDR2 SYGVKD. CDR3 bases: TGTGCCATCAGTGGGACAGGGGGCGGGTACATTCAGTACTTC. Its protein is CAISGTGGGYIQYF.

In nucleotides, the CDR3 is TGTGCCAGCTCACCCCGAGCAGGGTCCCCCGAGCAGTTCTTC. It yields the protein CASSPRAGSPEQFF. The chain recombines TRBV18 with TRBJ2-1; maybe TRBD1 (5 bases). The CDR3 spans 14 residues. CDR1 and CDR2 from the germline V gene are KGHSH and LQKENI. Trimming left V 3 bases short and J 10 bases short, with 16 bases between.

V and J are TRBV9 and TRBJ1-3; D call uncertain. CDR1 is SGDLS and CDR2 is YYNGEE in the germline V gene. The CDR3 runs 15 residues. Deletions cut 0 bases from V and 0 bases from J, with 7 bases between. CDR3 nucleotides: TGTGCCAGCAGCGTAGGTCGCAGCTCTGGAAACACCATATATTTT. Translating it yields CASSVGRSSGNTIYF.

The chain combines TRBV30 with TRBJ1-2, with 8 bases matching TRBD1. The CDR3 contains 14 residues. Germline lookup yields CDR1 GTSNPN and CDR2 SVGIG (reference sequence). Trimming cost V 3 bases and J 8 bases; bases outside gene matches: 11. The CDR3 DNA reads TGTGCCTGGAGGACCTGGCAGGGGGCGCGGGGCTACACCTTC. Its protein product is CAWRTWQGARGYTF.

DNA for the CDR3: TGTGCCATCAATCTTGGCTATGCAACTAATGAAAAACTGTTTTTT. Translation: CAINLGYATNEKLFF. The genes are TRBV6-5 and TRBJ1-4; D is uncertain. Germline lookup yields CDR1 MNHEY and CDR2 SVGAGI. Between the trimmed V and J ends, which lost 10 bases and 0 bases, there was a span of 15 bases. The CDR3 is made up of 15 amino acids.

The chain is built from TRBV27 and TRBJ2-5; 9 positions match TRBD1. CDR3 length equals 15 residues. From germline, CDR1 is MNHEY and CDR2 SMNVEV (reference sequence). V shed 3 bases, J shed 5 bases, and the junction held 7 bases outside the gene matches. The CDR3 DNA is TGTGCCAGCAGTTTGGGGGGACAGGGTAGGGAGACCCAGTACTTC. Residues: CASSLGGQGRETQYF.

The V call is TRBV5-1, the J call TRBJ2-1; no clear D. Germline V gene data show CDR1 as SGHRS and CDR2 as YFSETQ. V dropped 0 bases and J dropped 4 bases, with 5 bases sitting between them. This CDR3 has 13 amino acids. The CDR3 DNA follows: TGCGCCAGCAGCTTGGGACAATACAATGAGCAGTTCTTC. Translated, it gives CASSLGQYNEQFF.

This clone was recorded once. This rearrangement joins TRBV27 to TRBJ2-3, with D perhaps TRBD2 (6 bases). Germline CDR1 is MNHEY and CDR2 is SMNVEV (reference sequence). The CDR3 length is 15 residues. The V end lost 3 bases, the J end lost 4 bases, and 14 bases lay between the germline ends. This CDR3 is CASSFRRGRADTQYF. DNA of the CDR3: TGTGCCAGCAGTTTCAGGCGGGGTAGAGCAGATACGCAGTATTTT.

The V call is TRBV30, the J call TRBJ1-3; 11 nucleotides line up with TRBD1. Trimming removed 8 bases from V and 0 bases from J; junction bases left unmatched: 9. This CDR3 contains 16 residues. Germline values: CDR1 GTSNPN, CDR2 SVGIG (reference sequence). CDR3 nucleotides: TGTGCCCTTCAGGACAGGGGGCTTCTCTCTGGAAACACCATATATTTT. It codes for CALQDRGLLSGNTIYF.

This clone was recorded once. CDR3: CASSPPIDEQFF. Here the CDR3 DNA reads TGTGCCAGCTCACCACCCATCGATGAGCAGTTCTTC. The chain joins TRBV18 to TRBJ2-1, with unresolved D. The length of the CDR3 is 12 residues. Trimming shortened V by 0 bases and J by 8 bases, and 5 bases separated the two germline ends. Per germline, CDR1 KGHSH and CDR2 LQKENI.

This rearrangement joins TRBV7-9 to TRBJ1-4; possibly TRBD1 for D (6 bases). V was clipped by 1 base and J by 8 bases, with 14 bases between them. This CDR3 comprises 15 residues. Germline assignment: CDR1 SEHNR and CDR2 FQNEAQ (reference sequence). This CDR3 is CASSLGGGEWEKLFF. For the CDR3, the DNA is TGTGCCAGCAGCTTAGGAGGGGGAGAGTGGGAAAAACTGTTTTTT.

The chain employs TRBV19 and TRBJ1-6; 10 nucleotides match TRBD1. The CDR3 runs 15 residues. Per the germline V gene, CDR1 is LNHDA and CDR2 is SQIVND (reference sequence). V trimming: 7 bases; J trimming: 10 bases; junction bases outside the gene matches: 10. The CDR3 protein is CASKGGQGLRSPLHF. CDR3 coding DNA: TGTGCCAGTAAAGGGGGACAGGGGTTAAGATCACCCCTCCACTTT.

This sequence joins TRBV3-1 (or the pseudogene TRBV3-2) and TRBJ1-2; 8 bases are a match to TRBD1. V was clipped by 4 bases and J by 2 bases; unmatched bases: 6. The CDR3 sequence is 15 residues long. Germline V gene lookup returns CDR1 LGHDT and CDR2 YNNKEL (reference sequence). The CDR3 DNA is TGTGCCAGCAGCCTGCAGGGGGCAAAGAACTATGGCTACACCTTC. This encodes CASSLQGAKNYGYTF.